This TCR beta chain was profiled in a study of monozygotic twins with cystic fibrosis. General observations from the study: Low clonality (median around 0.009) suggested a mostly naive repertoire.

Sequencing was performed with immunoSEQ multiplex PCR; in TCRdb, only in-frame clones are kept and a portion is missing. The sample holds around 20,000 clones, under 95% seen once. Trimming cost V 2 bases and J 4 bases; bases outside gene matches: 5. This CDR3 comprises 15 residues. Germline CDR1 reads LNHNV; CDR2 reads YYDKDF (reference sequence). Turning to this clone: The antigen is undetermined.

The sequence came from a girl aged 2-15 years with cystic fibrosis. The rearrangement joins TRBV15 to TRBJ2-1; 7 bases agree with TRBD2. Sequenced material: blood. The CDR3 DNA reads TGTGCCACCAGCAGAAAAAGGGAGGGTTACAATGAGCAGTTCTTC. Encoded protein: CATSRKREGYNEQFF.